The next 21 T cell receptor beta chains were all read from a single sample in a study of T cell responses to AZD1222 COVID-19 vaccine. Produced via immunoSEQ multiplex PCR; TCRdb's table is partial and in-frame only. The repertoire holds some 120,000 clones, with roughly nine tenths as singletons. The sample consisted of peripheral blood, taken on day 0 of AZD1222 vaccination. The receptors stem from an adult in good health.

The V gene is TRBV30, the J gene TRBJ1-6; D not certain. V was clipped by 0 bases and J by 7 bases, with 4 bases between them. This CDR3 has 12 amino acids. Germline V lookup: CDR1 GTSNPN, CDR2 SVGIG (reference sequence). The CDR3 DNA is TGTGCCTGGAGTGTATGGAATTCACCCCTCCACTTT. This encodes CAWSVWNSPLHF.

This sequence joins TRBV5-6 and TRBJ1-1, with a tentative D call TRBD1 (6 bases). The germline gives CDR1 SGHDT, CDR2 YYEEEE. This CDR3 is 15 amino acids long. Trimming left V 5 bases short and J 4 bases short, with 18 bases between. Here the CDR3 DNA reads TGTGCCAGCAGTTTGCGCCCTACAGGGACCACTGAAGCTTTCTTT. It translates to CASSLRPTGTTEAFF.

This clone was counted between two and nine times. The chain couples TRBV28 to TRBJ2-7; TRBD2 matches at 9 bases. Germline lookup yields CDR1 MDHEN and CDR2 SYDVKM. The V gene end was trimmed by 4 bases and the J gene end by 3 bases; junction bases not matched to a gene: 4. This CDR3 has 14 amino acids. This CDR3 is CASSSLRGGYEQYF. CDR3 bases: TGTGCCAGCAGTTCCCTGCGGGGGGGCTACGAGCAGTACTTC.

The chain combines TRBV7-2 with TRBJ2-5, with D perhaps matching TRBD1 (6 bases). V lost 4 bases, J lost 9 bases, and 15 bases lay in between. The CDR3 consists of 13 residues. The germline gives CDR1 SGHTA, CDR2 FQGNSA. The DNA of the CDR3 is TGTGCCAGCAGCTCCCCCGGGAAGGGGGCCCAGTACTTC. This gives the protein CASSSPGKGAQYF. Together with reference TRBV7-2 and TRBJ2-5, the CDR3 gives the full variable domain: GAGVSQSPSNKVTEKGKDVELRCDPISGHTALYWYRQSLGQGLEFLIYFQGNSAPDKSGLPSDRFSAERTGGSVSTLTIQRTQQEDSAVYLCASSSPGKGAQYFGPGTRLLVL.

This sequence joins TRBV6-1 and TRBJ1-3; TRBD1 might be the D (5 bases). The CDR3 extends over 15 amino acids. Germline values: CDR1 MNHNS, CDR2 SASEGT. Deletions cut 3 bases from V and 0 bases from J, with 9 bases between. The CDR3, as DNA: TGTGCCAGCAGTGACGGGACCTCCTCTGGAAACACCATATATTTT. Encoded protein: CASSDGTSSGNTIYF.

V is TRBV28 and J is TRBJ1-6; the match to TRBD1 covers 12 bases. V lost 6 bases and J lost 14; bases outside the gene matches: 11. Germline V CDR1 and CDR2: MDHEN, SYDVKM. The CDR3 length is 15 residues. Here the CDR3 DNA reads TGTGCCAGCAGCGGGACAGGGGGCCCGGGATTGGCCCTCCACTTT. It specifies CASSGTGGPGLALHF.

The chain combines TRBV28 with TRBJ2-5; 9 bases agree with TRBD1. This CDR3 comprises 18 residues. J lost 6 bases, V lost 3 bases, and 17 bases had no gene match. Germline assignment: CDR1 MDHEN and CDR2 SYDVKM. The CDR3 DNA sequence: TGTGCCAGCAGTTTTAAGAACAGGGGGCGCCGGTTTAGGAAGACCCAGTACTTC. Translating gives CASSFKNRGRRFRKTQYF. The whole variable domain, remainder taken from reference TRBV28 and TRBJ2-5, is DVKVTQSSRYLVKRTGEKVFLECVQDMDHENMFWYRQDPGLGLRLIYFSYDVKMKEKGDIPEGYSVSREKKERFSLILESASTNQTSMYLCASSFKNRGRRFRKTQYFGPGTRLLVL.

This clone is a singleton in its sample. The chain links TRBV5-1 to TRBJ2-1, with 11 nucleotides matching TRBD1. The CDR3 contains 17 residues. With V trimmed by 3 bases and J by 7 bases, 12 bases remained unmatched. CDR1 SGHRS and CDR2 YFSETQ come from the germline V gene. CDR3 nucleotides: TGCGCCAGCAGCTCCTCCGTGGACAGGGGGCGATGGAATGAGCAGTTCTTC. Protein product: CASSSSVDRGRWNEQFF.

This clone was seen a single time. V gene TRBV10-3 combines with J gene TRBJ1-4; 7 bases agree with TRBD1. V trimming: 5 bases; J trimming: 8 bases; junction bases outside the gene matches: 11. Germline CDR1 reads ENHRY; CDR2 reads SYGVKD. The CDR3 has 15 amino acids. CDR3 in amino acids: CAISRSVQGGEKLFF. DNA of the CDR3: TGTGCCATCAGTCGTTCAGTCCAGGGGGGGGAAAAACTGTTTTTT.

This clone was recorded once. The genes are TRBV28 and TRBJ1-1; 7 nucleotides agree with TRBD1. CDR1 and CDR2 from the germline V gene are MDHEN and SYDVKM. With 6 bases clipped from V and 0 bases from J, the junction kept 4 bases outside the gene matches. This CDR3 region has 14 residues. As DNA, the CDR3 is TGTGCCAGCAGCCTGACAGGGATGAACACTGAAGCTTTCTTT. Residues: CASSLTGMNTEAFF.

The chain joins TRBV4-3 to TRBJ2-7; tentative D call: TRBD1 (7 bases). Between the trimmed V and J ends, which lost 1 base and 7 bases, there was a span of 23 bases. In germline, CDR1 is LGHNA, CDR2 YSLEER. The length of the CDR3 is 17 residues. The CDR3 DNA follows: TGCGCCAGCAGCCAAGTTGCCGGGGCAGGGGGAGGTAGGGAGCAGTACTTC. The encoded protein is CASSQVAGAGGGREQYF.

V and J are TRBV19 and TRBJ1-2, with a possible D match to TRBD1 (5 bases). From germline, CDR1 is LNHDA and CDR2 SQIVND (reference sequence). V dropped 3 bases and J dropped 3 bases, with 8 bases sitting between them. This CDR3 contains 13 residues. The chain's CDR3 is CASSIETDYGYTF. The CDR3 DNA reads TGTGCCAGTAGTATCGAGACAGACTATGGCTACACCTTC.

This rearrangement joins TRBV6-5 to TRBJ1-6; D not resolved. The CDR3 has 15 residues. The V end was cut by 0 bases, the J end by 9 bases, with 12 bases between. Germline CDR1 is MNHEY and CDR2 is SVGAGI. The CDR3 DNA sequence: TGTGCCAGCAGTTACTCCGGAGTGAACTTTTCACCCCTCCACTTT. The encoded protein is CASSYSGVNFSPLHF.

The chain is built from TRBV3-1 (or the pseudogene TRBV3-2) and TRBJ1-2; tentatively, D is TRBD1 (5 bases). Germline V gives CDR1 LGHDT, CDR2 YNNKEL (reference sequence). The CDR3 spans 15 residues. V was clipped by 0 bases and J by 4 bases, with 12 bases between them. Here the CDR3 reads CASSQESGATYGYTF. The CDR3, as DNA: TGTGCCAGCAGCCAAGAGAGTGGGGCTACCTATGGCTACACCTTC.

The gene calls are TRBV6-2 or TRBV6-3 and TRBJ2-7; 7 bases are a match to TRBD1. The CDR3 contains 16 residues. CDR1 is MNHEY, CDR2 SVGEGT, per germline. After removal of 2 bases from V and 1 base from J, the junction contained 8 bases not matched to a gene. This chain's CDR3 is CASSYRRDRASYEQYF. DNA for the CDR3: TGTGCCAGCAGTTACCGTCGGGACAGAGCATCCTACGAGCAGTACTTC.

The chain joins TRBV5-6 to TRBJ2-5; D gene ambiguous. The germline gives CDR1 SGHDT, CDR2 YYEEEE. This CDR3 has 13 amino acids. The V end was cut by 7 bases, the J end by 6 bases, with 16 bases between. For the CDR3, the DNA is TGTGCCAGCTTTGGCCTAGACAAGAAGACCCAGTACTTC. Residues: CASFGLDKKTQYF.

CDR3 region: CASSLDGLAGVEQFF. The CDR3 nucleotides are TGTGCCAGCAGCTTAGACGGACTAGCGGGGGTTGAGCAGTTCTTC. This chain joins TRBV7-2 and TRBJ2-1, with TRBD2 identical over 13 bases. This CDR3 is 15 amino acids long. CDR1 is SGHTA and CDR2 is FQGNSA in the germline V gene. With V trimmed by 1 base and J by 9 bases, 3 bases remained unmatched.

The J gene is TRBJ2-7, the V gene TRBV29-1, with 7 positions matching TRBD1. The CDR3 is made up of 13 amino acids. V shed 7 bases and J 1 base; nucleotides not matched to a gene: 7. CDR1 and CDR2 from the germline V gene are SQVTM and ANQGSEA. The CDR3 nucleotides are TGCAGCGCAGCCGGGACAGCTTCCTACGAGCAGTACTTC. Protein product: CSAAGTASYEQYF.

The chain couples TRBV28 to TRBJ1-1; D gene unclear. Germline V CDR1 and CDR2: MDHEN, SYDVKM. Trimming shortened V by 5 bases and J by 8 bases, and 9 bases separated the two germline ends. The CDR3 consists of 11 residues. CDR3 coding DNA: TGTGCCAGCAGTCTCCAAGCCGAAGCTTTCTTT. Amino acid sequence: CASSLQAEAFF.

The chain uses TRBV28 and TRBJ1-6; a possible D gene is TRBD1 (5 bases). Between the trimmed V and J ends, which lost 6 bases and 9 bases, there was a span of 21 bases. Germline V CDR1 and CDR2: MDHEN, SYDVKM. The CDR3 runs 16 residues. The CDR3 reads CASRPDLGVARSPLHF. CDR3 in DNA: TGTGCCAGCAGGCCTGACCTAGGGGTAGCTCGTTCACCCCTCCACTTT. Using reference TRBV28 and TRBJ1-6 for the parts outside the CDR3, the full variable domain is DVKVTQSSRYLVKRTGEKVFLECVQDMDHENMFWYRQDPGLGLRLIYFSYDVKMKEKGDIPEGYSVSREKKERFSLILESASTNQTSMYLCASRPDLGVARSPLHFGNGTRLTVT.

This chain connects TRBV10-3 to TRBJ2-2; D perhaps matches TRBD1 (6 bases). The germline V gene has CDR1 ENHRY and CDR2 SYGVKD. The length of the CDR3 is 14 residues. V was clipped by 7 bases and J by 0 bases, with 9 bases between them. In nucleotides, the CDR3 is TGTGCCATCACAGGGGATGCGAACACCGGGGAGCTGTTTTTT. Translated, it gives CAITGDANTGELFF.